This entry lists 17 T cell receptor beta chains sequenced from one sample in a study of blood T cell repertoires in COVID-19. Assay used: immunoSEQ multiplex PCR; TCRdb lists only in-frame clones, some missing. The repertoire holds over 250,000 clones, with around 88% as singletons. The sequenced sample consisted of peripheral blood. Source of these receptors: a woman in her 70s with COVID-19, enrolled during active disease.

The chain recombines TRBV6-4 with TRBJ1-1; D not resolved. The CDR3 length is 12 residues. Germline lookup yields CDR1 MRHNA and CDR2 SNTAGT. Between the trimmed V and J ends, which lost 5 bases and 7 bases, there was a span of 11 bases. CDR3 residues: CASSSSGGEAFF. For the CDR3, the DNA is TGTGCCAGCAGTTCCTCCGGAGGTGAAGCTTTCTTT.

The chain links TRBV18 to TRBJ1-2, with a possible D match to TRBD1 (5 bases). The CDR3 runs 14 residues. Trimming cost V 3 bases and J 2 bases, with 10 bases left between them. The germline V gene encodes CDR1 KGHSH and CDR2 LQKENI. The CDR3 region has the DNA TGTGCCAGCTCACCTCAGTCAGGGAACTATGGCTACACCTTC. It translates to CASSPQSGNYGYTF.

The chain employs TRBV4-2 and TRBJ1-2, with 8 nucleotides matching TRBD1. Germline-derived CDR1 and CDR2 are LGHNA and YNFKEQ. V lost 3 bases to trimming and J lost 3 bases; unmatched junction nucleotides: 3. This CDR3 has 14 residues. This CDR3 is CASSQSQGDYGYTF. The CDR3 DNA sequence: TGTGCCAGCAGCCAGTCACAGGGGGACTATGGCTACACCTTC.

The CDR3 bases are TGCGCCAGCAGCACCCGGGGGGACGGAAAATCCTACGAGCAGTACTTC. Translating gives CASSTRGDGKSYEQYF. The V and J genes are TRBV4-1 and TRBJ2-7, with 7 bases identical to TRBD2. CDR3 size: 16 residues. In germline, CDR1 is MGHRA, CDR2 YSYEKL. J gave up 1 base and V 5 bases, and 11 bases lay outside the gene matches.

The genes are TRBV30 and TRBJ2-6, with 7 bases that match TRBD2. The CDR3 is 14 residues long. Trimming took 8 bases from V and 0 from J; bases not matched to a gene: 4. CDR1 and CDR2 from the germline V gene are GTSNPN and SVGIG (reference sequence). This CDR3 reads CAREGLSGANVLTF. CDR3 bases: TGTGCCAGGGAGGGACTCTCTGGGGCCAACGTCCTGACTTTC.

The chain has TRBV7-9 and TRBJ2-3; 9 bases line up with TRBD2. The V gene's germline CDR1 is SEHNR and CDR2 FQNEAQ (reference sequence). CDR3 length equals 15 residues. V dropped 5 bases and J dropped 8; count of bases not matched to a gene: 11. The DNA of the CDR3 is TGTGCCAGCAGCGGACTGCGGGGGGGCTGGGGTACGCAGTATTTT. This sequence encodes CASSGLRGGWGTQYF.

The rearrangement joins TRBV3-1 (or the pseudogene TRBV3-2) to TRBJ2-1, with 8 bases lining up with TRBD2. V lost 4 bases, J lost 11 bases, and 10 bases stayed unmatched. This CDR3 has 14 amino acids. In germline, CDR1 is LGHDT, CDR2 YNNKEL (reference sequence). The CDR3 coding sequence is TGTGCCAGCAGCCGCCCGGGACTAGGATTCAAGCAGTTCTTC. This translates into CASSRPGLGFKQFF.

Only one count was recorded for this clone. This chain links TRBV7-8 with TRBJ2-7, with D possibly matching TRBD1 (5 bases). This CDR3 has 14 residues. V lost 0 bases and J 0 bases, leaving 6 bases between the germline ends. Germline CDR1 and CDR2: SGHVS and FQNEAQ. In DNA, the CDR3 is TGTGCCAGCAGCTTAGCCGACAGCTCCTACGAGCAGTACTTC. The encoded protein is CASSLADSSYEQYF. Filled out from reference TRBV7-8 and TRBJ2-7, the complete variable domain reads GAGVSQSPRYKVAKRGQDVALRCDPISGHVSLFWYQQALGQGPEFLTYFQNEAQLDKSGLPSDRFFAERPEGSVSTLKIQRTQQEDSAVYLCASSLADSSYEQYFGPGTRLTVT.

This sequence joins TRBV19 and TRBJ1-5, with D hard to call. The germline CDR1 and CDR2 sequences are LNHDA and SQIVND (reference sequence). V lost 0 bases and J 0 bases, leaving 3 bases between the germline ends. The CDR3 is made up of 14 amino acids. This chain's CDR3 is CASSIDGSNQPQHF. CDR3 DNA: TGTGCCAGTAGTATAGACGGTAGCAATCAGCCCCAGCATTTT.

V is TRBV9 and J is TRBJ1-1; no clear D gene. Deletions cut 4 bases from V and 5 bases from J, with 9 bases between. The CDR3 sequence is 12 residues long. Germline lookup yields CDR1 SGDLS and CDR2 YYNGEE. DNA for the CDR3: TGTGCCAGCAGCCGAGAGGGAACTGAAGCTTTCTTT. It translates to CASSREGTEAFF.

The chain is built from TRBV5-1 and TRBJ1-1, with D possibly being TRBD1 (6 bases). In germline, CDR1 is SGHRS, CDR2 YFSETQ. V was clipped by 4 bases and J by 1 base, with 11 bases between them. The length of the CDR3 is 14 residues. The CDR3 sequence is CASSPGQPNTEAFF. The CDR3 coding sequence is TGCGCCAGCAGCCCTGGACAGCCGAACACTGAAGCTTTCTTT.

In its sample, this clone was seen once. CDR3 coding DNA: TGCGCCAGCAGTGGGGCGGCCGGGGAGCTGTTTTTT. It codes for CASSGAAGELFF. This chain links TRBV5-1 with TRBJ2-2, with TRBD1 as a possible D gene (5 bases). The CDR3 has 12 amino acids. V shed 5 bases and J shed 6 bases, with 8 bases lying between them. CDR1 and CDR2 from the germline V gene are SGHRS and YFSETQ. The full variable domain, rest sourced from reference TRBV5-1 and TRBJ2-2, is KAGVTQTPRYLIKTRGQQVTLSCSPISGHRSVSWYQQTPGQGLQFLFEYFSETQRNKGNFPGRFSGRQFSNSRSEMNVSTLELGDSALYLCASSGAAGELFFGEGSRLTVL.

The chain employs TRBV4-3 and TRBJ2-7; D may be TRBD2 (7 bases). The V end lost 1 base, the J end lost 0 bases, and 22 bases lay between the germline ends. This CDR3 is 19 amino acids long. Germline CDR1 LGHNA, CDR2 YSLEER. The CDR3 loop reads CASSQVARGGSLSSYEQYF. CDR3 DNA: TGCGCCAGCAGCCAAGTAGCAAGGGGGGGCTCCCTTAGCTCCTACGAGCAGTACTTC.

The gene calls are TRBV29-1 and TRBJ2-7; the D gene is possibly TRBD1 (5 bases). This CDR3 has 14 amino acids. Germline V gives CDR1 SQVTM, CDR2 ANQGSEA. Trimming cost V 0 bases and J 1 base, with 10 bases left between them. CDR3 loop: CSVEDQGVSYEQYF. The CDR3, as DNA: TGCAGCGTTGAAGATCAAGGGGTTTCCTACGAGCAGTACTTC.

The chain couples TRBV7-9 to TRBJ2-2; D gene uncertain. Trimming cost V 6 bases and J 6 bases, with 8 bases left between them. Per the germline V gene, CDR1 is SEHNR and CDR2 is FQNEAQ (reference sequence). This CDR3 spans 12 amino acids. In DNA form, the CDR3 reads TGTGCCAGCAGTAGAATGCCCGGGGAGCTGTTTTTT. This encodes CASSRMPGELFF.

The V call is TRBV27, the J call TRBJ2-3; D not resolved. Germline CDR1 and CDR2: MNHEY and SMNVEV (reference sequence). The CDR3 totals 17 residues. V dropped 2 bases and J dropped 3 bases, with 18 bases sitting between them. CDR3 coding DNA: TGTGCCAGCAGTTTAAAATACAGACCTTACGGTACAGATACGCAGTATTTT. This gives the protein CASSLKYRPYGTDTQYF.

This rearrangement joins TRBV30 to TRBJ1-1; 9 bases are shared with TRBD1. In germline, CDR1 is GTSNPN, CDR2 SVGIG (reference sequence). The CDR3 totals 13 residues. V was clipped by 4 bases and J by 3 bases; unmatched bases: 3. The CDR3 region is CAWKTGGYTEAFF. The CDR3 DNA reads as TGTGCCTGGAAGACAGGGGGTTACACTGAAGCTTTCTTT.